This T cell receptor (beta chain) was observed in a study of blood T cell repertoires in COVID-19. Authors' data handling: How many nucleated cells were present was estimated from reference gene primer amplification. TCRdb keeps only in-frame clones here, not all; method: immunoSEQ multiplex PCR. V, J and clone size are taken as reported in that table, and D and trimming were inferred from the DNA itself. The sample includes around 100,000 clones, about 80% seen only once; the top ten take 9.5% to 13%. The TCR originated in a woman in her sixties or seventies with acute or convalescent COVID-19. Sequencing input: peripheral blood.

CDR3 region: CASSMRGLAGAGGETQYF. The CDR3 DNA sequence: TGTGCCAGTAGTATGAGAGGACTAGCGGGGGCCGGAGGGGAGACCCAGTACTTC. The chain is built from TRBV19 and TRBJ2-5; 13 bases are shared with TRBD2. The V gene's germline CDR1 is LNHDA and CDR2 SQIVND (reference sequence). The length of the CDR3 is 18 residues. V lost 3 bases, J lost 5 bases, and 12 bases stayed unmatched. Filled out from reference TRBV19 and TRBJ2-5, the complete variable domain reads DGGITQSPKYLFRKEGQNVTLSCEQNLNHDAMYWYRQDPGQGLRLIYYSQIVNDFQKGDIAEGYSVSREKKESFPLTVTSAQKNPTAFYLCASSMRGLAGAGGETQYFGPGTRLLVL.